Listed below are T cell receptor beta chains from one sample, sequenced in a study of tumor-infiltrating lymphocytes in oesophageal squamous cell carcinoma. TCRdb itself ran the PCR reads through MiXCR, one entry per CDR3 protein. The sample yields approximately 13,000 distinct CDR3 sequences, roughly 51% seen once. Material for sequencing was esophageal tumor tissue. The receptors originated from a male donor with esophageal squamous cell carcinoma. Both conserved end residues are part of each CDR3. The D gene is left open where the match is weak. Part of the rows lack a size; the others show once, few, many or a class for expanded clones.

j_call v_call d_call clone_size cdr3_aa cdr3_nt
TRBJ2-1 TRBV12-3/TRBV12-4 . . CASNWGADNEQFF TGTGCCAGCAACTGGGGGGCCGATAATGAGCAGTTCTTC
TRBJ2-5 TRBV6-6 . medium-sized CASSYGSETQYF TGTGCCAGCAGTTACGGATCCGAGACCCAGTACTTC
TRBJ2-5 TRBV6-8 TRBD2 . CASSDPWGGGKETQYF TGTGCCAGCAGTGACCCCTGGGGGGGGGGGAAGGAGACCCAGTACTTC
TRBJ2-5 TRBV7-9 TRBD2 many CASREGGYNEQYF TGTGCCAGCCGGGAGGGGGGGTACAATGAGCAGTACTTC
TRBJ2-5 TRBV20-1 . many CSASPPITETQYF TGCAGTGCTAGTCCCCCGATCACGGAGACCCAGTACTTC
TRBJ2-3 TRBV5-1 . many CASSFQSSTDTQYF TGCGCCAGCAGCTTTCAGTCTAGCACAGATACGCAGTATTTT
TRBJ2-1 TRBV28 TRBD2 . CASSPYSGSLNEQFF TGTGCCAGCAGTCCGTATAGCGGGAGTCTGAATGAGCAGTTCTTC
TRBJ2-3 TRBV7-6 . . CASSFPHGTQYF TGTGCCAGCAGCTTCCCGCACGGTACGCAGTATTTT
TRBJ1-2 TRBV6-6 . . CASSVAEEIHGYTF TGTGCCAGCAGTGTGGCGGAGGAAATACATGGCTACACCTTC
TRBJ1-2 TRBV7-4 . . CASSLKGNYGYTF TGTGCCAGCAGCTTAAAGGGAAACTATGGCTACACCTTC
TRBJ1-1 TRBV29-1 TRBD1 . CSVEDDRGGLNTEAFF TGCAGCGTTGAAGACGACAGGGGAGGGCTGAACACTGAAGCTTTCTTT
TRBJ2-1 TRBV7-6 . . CASSFVGGIYEQFF TGTGCCAGCAGCTTCGTTGGCGGGATCTATGAGCAGTTCTTC
TRBJ1-6 TRBV7-2 . . CASSTAYEQYF TGTGCCAGCAGCACCGCCTACGAGCAGTACTTT
TRBJ2-1 TRBV7-6 TRBD2 . CASSLAQPGGASGSYNEQFF TGTGCCAGCAGCTTAGCGCAACCGGGGGGGGCAAGCGGATCCTACAATGAGCAGTTCTTC
TRBJ2-5 TRBV7-6 TRBD2 . CASSWGGQKETQYF TGTGCCAGCAGCTGGGGAGGGCAGAAAGAGACCCAGTACTTC
TRBJ2-5 TRBV7-2 . few CASSLTSIEQYF TGTGCCAGCAGCTTAACTAGCATTGAGCAGTACTTC
TRBJ2-5 TRBV6-6 TRBD2 . CASSFVAGDLEQYF TGTGCCAGCAGTTTTGTAGCGGGGGACCTAGAGCAGTACTTC
TRBJ2-2 TRBV7-4 TRBD2 . CASVLAGGTGELFF TGTGCCAGCGTTTTAGCGGGGGGCACCGGGGAGCTGTTTTTT
TRBJ2-7 TRBV7-6 . once CASSLDGRSGEQYF TGTGCCAGCAGCTTAGACGGCCGGAGTGGCGAGCAGTACTTC
TRBJ1-6 TRBV7-9 . medium-sized CASKITGDQSPLHF TGTGCCAGCAAGATCACGGGGGATCAATCACCCCTCCACTTT
TRBJ2-7 TRBV11-2 TRBD1 . CASSSNRGPYEQYF TGTGCCAGCAGCTCGAACAGGGGACCCTACGAGCAGTACTTC
TRBJ1-5 TRBV6-1 TRBD1 . CASFSGQGTQPQHF TGCGCCAGCTTCTCCGGACAGGGTACTCAGCCCCAGCATTTT
TRBJ2-5 TRBV27 TRBD2 once CASSKTGLAGVVETQYF TGTGCCAGCAGTAAAACCGGACTAGCGGGAGTGGTAGAGACCCAGTACTTC
TRBJ2-7 TRBV7-2 TRBD2 . CASSPDPSGRGQYF TGTGCCAGCAGCCCCGATCCGAGCGGGAGGGGACAGTACTTC
TRBJ1-2 TRBV6-5 . . CASSTREGYGYTF TGTGCCAGCAGTACACGGGAGGGTTATGGCTACACCTTC
TRBJ2-2 TRBV11-2 . . CASSLGGRRELFF TGTGCCAGCAGCTTAGGCGGGCGGCGGGAGCTGTTTTTT
TRBJ2-5 TRBV11-2 TRBD2 . CASSLSPAGGTQYF TGTGCCAGCAGCTTATCCCCAGCGGGAGGGACCCAGTACTTC
TRBJ1-2 TRBV6-9 . few CASSYSPTGNPYAF TGTGCCAGCAGTTATTCCCCTACCGGCAACCCCTACGCCTTC
TRBJ1-1 TRBV19 . . CASRALDRNTEAFF TGTGCCAGTAGAGCTTTGGACAGGAACACTGAAGCTTTCTTT
TRBJ2-5 TRBV7-4 . . CACGLQETQYF TGTGCCTGTGGGCTCCAAGAGACCCAGTACTTC
TRBJ2-4 TRBV6-1 . . CASGLVAKNIQYF TGTGCCAGTGGGCTTGTAGCCAAAAACATTCAGTACTTC
TRBJ2-1 TRBV28 . . CASLASGFNEQFF TGTGCCAGCTTGGCCAGCGGGTTTAATGAGCAGTTCTTC
TRBJ2-7 TRBV7-6 TRBD1 few CASSLVTGTGIPYEQYF TGTGCCAGCAGCTTAGTTACCGGGACAGGGATCCCCTACGAGCAGTACTTC
TRBJ2-7 TRBV11-2 . . CASSLGQVSYEQYF TGTGCCAGCAGCTTAGGACAGGTCTCCTACGAGCAGTACTTC
TRBJ2-1 TRBV5-6 . many CASSMLADYNEQFF TGTGCCAGCAGTATGTTGGCAGACTACAATGAGCAGTTCTTC
TRBJ2-1 TRBV11-2 TRBD2 medium-sized CASSSRLAGAYNEQFF TGTGCCAGCAGCTCCCGTCTAGCGGGAGCTTACAATGAGCAGTTCTTC
TRBJ2-1 TRBV18 . many CASSRGMEEFF TGTGCCAGCTCACGAGGCATGGAGGAGTTCTTC
TRBJ2-3 TRBV28 TRBD2 few CASNTAGTSQTDTQYF TGTGCCAGCAATACAGCCGGGACTAGTCAAACAGATACGCAGTATTTT
TRBJ2-1 TRBV7-3 . . CASSLGGSVYNEQFF TGTGCCAGCAGCTTAGGGGGTTCCGTCTACAATGAGCAGTTCTTC
TRBJ2-1 TRBV7-6 . . CASSGRQGRYNEQFF TGTGCCAGCAGCGGACGGCAGGGGAGGTACAATGAGCAGTTCTTC